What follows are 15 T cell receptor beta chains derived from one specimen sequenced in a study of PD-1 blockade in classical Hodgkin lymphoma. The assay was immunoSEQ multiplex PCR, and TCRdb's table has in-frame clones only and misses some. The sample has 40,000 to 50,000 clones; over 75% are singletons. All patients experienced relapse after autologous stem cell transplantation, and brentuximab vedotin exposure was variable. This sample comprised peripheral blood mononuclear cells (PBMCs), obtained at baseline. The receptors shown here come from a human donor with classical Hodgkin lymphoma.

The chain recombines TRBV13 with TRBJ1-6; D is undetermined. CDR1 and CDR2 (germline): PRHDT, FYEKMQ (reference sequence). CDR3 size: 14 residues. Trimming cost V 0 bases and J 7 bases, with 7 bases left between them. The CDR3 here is CASSLGGKNSPLHF. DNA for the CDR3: TGTGCCAGCAGCTTAGGGGGTAAGAATTCACCCCTCCACTTT.

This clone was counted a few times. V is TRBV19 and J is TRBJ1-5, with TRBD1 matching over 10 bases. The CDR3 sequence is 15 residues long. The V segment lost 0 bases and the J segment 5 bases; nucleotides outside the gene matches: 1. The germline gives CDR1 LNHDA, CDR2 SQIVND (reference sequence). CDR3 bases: TGTGCCAGTAGTATAGAAGGGACAGGGGATCAGCCCCAGCATTTT. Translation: CASSIEGTGDQPQHF.

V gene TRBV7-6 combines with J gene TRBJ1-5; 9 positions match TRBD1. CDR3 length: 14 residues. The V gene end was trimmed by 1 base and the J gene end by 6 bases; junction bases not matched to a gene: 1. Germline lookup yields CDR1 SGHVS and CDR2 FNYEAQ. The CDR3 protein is CASSLEDRGQPQHF. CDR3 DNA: TGTGCCAGCAGCTTAGAGGACAGGGGTCAGCCCCAGCATTTT.

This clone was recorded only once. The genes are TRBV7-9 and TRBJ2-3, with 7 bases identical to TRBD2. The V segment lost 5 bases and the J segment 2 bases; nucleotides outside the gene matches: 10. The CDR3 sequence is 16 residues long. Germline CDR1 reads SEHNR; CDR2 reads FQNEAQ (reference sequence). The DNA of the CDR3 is TGTGCCAGCAGCCAGATCCGCGGGGGAACCACAGATACGCAGTATTTT. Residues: CASSQIRGGTTDTQYF. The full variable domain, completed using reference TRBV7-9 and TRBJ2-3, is DTGVSQNPRHKITKRGQNVTFRCDPISEHNRLYWYRQTLGQGPEFLTYFQNEAQLEKSRLLSDRFSAERPKGSFSTLEIQRTEQGDSAMYLCASSQIRGGTTDTQYFGPGTRLTVL.

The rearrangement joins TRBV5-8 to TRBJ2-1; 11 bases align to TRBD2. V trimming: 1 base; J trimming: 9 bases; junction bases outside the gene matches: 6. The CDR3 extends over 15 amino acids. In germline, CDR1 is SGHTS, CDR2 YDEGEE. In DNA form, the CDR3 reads TGTGCCAGCAGCTTGATAGCGGGGGGGCTTGGTGAGCAGTTCTTC. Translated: CASSLIAGGLGEQFF.

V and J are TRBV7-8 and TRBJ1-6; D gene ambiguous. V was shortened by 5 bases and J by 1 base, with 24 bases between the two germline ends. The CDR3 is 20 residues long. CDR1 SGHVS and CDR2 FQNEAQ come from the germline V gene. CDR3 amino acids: CASSPRWQTSLDSYNSPLHF. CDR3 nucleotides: TGTGCCAGCAGCCCCAGATGGCAGACCTCGCTAGATTCCTATAATTCACCCCTCCACTTT.

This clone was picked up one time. The CDR3 bases are TGTGCCAGCAGCTTGTCCGCGAGCACAGATACGCAGTATTTT. The encoded protein is CASSLSASTDTQYF. The rearrangement uses TRBV5-4 and TRBJ2-3; D ambiguous. Germline CDR1 reads SGHNT; CDR2 reads YYREEE (reference sequence). The CDR3 is 14 residues long. The V gene lost 1 base and the J gene lost 0 bases, with 6 bases spanning the gap. Complete variable domain (other parts from reference TRBV5-4 and TRBJ2-3): ETGVTQSPTHLIKTRGQQVTLRCSSQSGHNTVSWYQQALGQGPQFIFQYYREEENGRGNFPPRFSGLQFPNYSSELNVNALELDDSALYLCASSLSASTDTQYFGPGTRLTVL.

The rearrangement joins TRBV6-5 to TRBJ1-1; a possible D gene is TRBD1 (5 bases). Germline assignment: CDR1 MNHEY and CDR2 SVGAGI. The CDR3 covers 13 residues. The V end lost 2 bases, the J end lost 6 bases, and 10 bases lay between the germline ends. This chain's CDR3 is CASSYGASPEAFF. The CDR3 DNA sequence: TGTGCCAGCAGTTACGGGGCCAGCCCTGAAGCTTTCTTT.

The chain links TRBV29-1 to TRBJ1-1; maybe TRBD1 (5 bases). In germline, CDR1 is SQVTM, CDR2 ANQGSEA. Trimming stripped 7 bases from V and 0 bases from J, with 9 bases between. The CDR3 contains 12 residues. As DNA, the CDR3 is TGCAGCGGCCGGGACGTGAACACTGAAGCTTTCTTT. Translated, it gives CSGRDVNTEAFF.

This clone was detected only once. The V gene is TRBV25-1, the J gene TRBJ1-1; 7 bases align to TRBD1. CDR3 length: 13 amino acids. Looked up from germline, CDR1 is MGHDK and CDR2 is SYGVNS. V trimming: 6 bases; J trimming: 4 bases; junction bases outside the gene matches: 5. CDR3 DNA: TGTGCCAGCAGGAAAGGGGGCAGCACTGAAGCTTTCTTT. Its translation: CASRKGGSTEAFF.

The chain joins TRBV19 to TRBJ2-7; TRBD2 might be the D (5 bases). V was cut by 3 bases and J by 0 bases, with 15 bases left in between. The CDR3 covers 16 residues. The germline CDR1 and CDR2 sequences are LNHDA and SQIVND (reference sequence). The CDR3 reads CASSMRVGEFSYEQYF. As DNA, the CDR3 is TGTGCCAGTAGTATGCGTGTCGGGGAATTCTCCTACGAGCAGTACTTC.

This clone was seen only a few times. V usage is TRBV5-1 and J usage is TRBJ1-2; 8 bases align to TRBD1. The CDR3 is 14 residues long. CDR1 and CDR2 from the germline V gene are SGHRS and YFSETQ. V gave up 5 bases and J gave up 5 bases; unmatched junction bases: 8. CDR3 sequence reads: CASRPNTGGYGYTF. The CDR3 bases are TGCGCCAGCAGGCCAAACACAGGGGGGTATGGCTACACCTTC. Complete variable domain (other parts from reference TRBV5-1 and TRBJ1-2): KAGVTQTPRYLIKTRGQQVTLSCSPISGHRSVSWYQQTPGQGLQFLFEYFSETQRNKGNFPGRFSGRQFSNSRSEMNVSTLELGDSALYLCASRPNTGGYGYTFGSGTRLTVV.

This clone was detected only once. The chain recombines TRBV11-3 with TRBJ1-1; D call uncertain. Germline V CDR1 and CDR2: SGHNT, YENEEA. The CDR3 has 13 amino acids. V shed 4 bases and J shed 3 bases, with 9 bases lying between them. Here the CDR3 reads CASSSDFDTEAFF. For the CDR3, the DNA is TGTGCCAGCAGCTCAGACTTCGACACTGAAGCTTTCTTT. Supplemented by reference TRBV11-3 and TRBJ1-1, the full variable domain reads EAGVVQSPRYKIIEKKQPVAFWCNPISGHNTLYWYLQNLGQGPELLIRYENEEAVDDSQLPKDRFSAERLKGVDSTLKIQPAELGDSAVYLCASSSDFDTEAFFGQGTRLTVV.

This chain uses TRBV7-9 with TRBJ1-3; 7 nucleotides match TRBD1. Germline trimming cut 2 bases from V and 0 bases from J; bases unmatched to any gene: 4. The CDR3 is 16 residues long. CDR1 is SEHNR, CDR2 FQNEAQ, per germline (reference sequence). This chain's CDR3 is CASSLTGQDSGNTIYF. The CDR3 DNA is TGTGCCAGCAGCTTAACAGGACAGGACTCTGGAAACACCATATATTTT.

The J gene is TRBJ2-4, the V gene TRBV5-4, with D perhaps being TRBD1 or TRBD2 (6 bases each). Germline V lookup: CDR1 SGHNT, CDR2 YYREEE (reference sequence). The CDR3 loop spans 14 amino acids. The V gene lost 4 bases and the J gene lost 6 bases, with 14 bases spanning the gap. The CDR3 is CASSLPGAGNIQYF. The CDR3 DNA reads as TGTGCCAGCAGCCTACCGGGGGCCGGAAACATTCAGTACTTC.